These 25 T cell receptor beta chains were sequenced from one sample in a study of blood T cell repertoires in COVID-19. TCRdb keeps only in-frame clones here, not all; method: immunoSEQ multiplex PCR. Found here are about 68,000 clones, roughly 84% of them singletons; the top ten hold 40% to 50%. Material for sequencing was peripheral blood. The receptors derive from a man at least 80 years old with acute or convalescent COVID-19.

This clone was found once. V usage is TRBV15 and J usage is TRBJ1-5; D remains unclear. The CDR3 is 14 residues long. Trimming pared 1 base from V and 0 bases from J, leaving 4 bases between. Germline V CDR1 and CDR2: LNHNV, YYDKDF (reference sequence). This CDR3 is CATSRASSNQPQHF. CDR3 DNA sequence: TGTGCCACCAGCAGAGCTAGTAGCAATCAGCCCCAGCATTTT.

This chain uses TRBV6-6 with TRBJ1-5; 7 nucleotides match TRBD1. The CDR3 is 15 residues long. The trim removed 7 bases at V and 0 bases at J, leaving 6 bases unmatched. Germline CDR1 is MNHNY and CDR2 is SVGAGI (reference sequence). CDR3 DNA sequence: TGTGCCAGCACCAAACAGGGGCATAGCAATCAGCCCCAGCATTTT. Translated, it gives CASTKQGHSNQPQHF.

This clone appeared a few times. The V call is TRBV6-5, the J call TRBJ1-2; a possible D gene is TRBD1 (5 bases). CDR3 length: 16 amino acids. The V end was cut by 2 bases, the J end by 0 bases, with 13 bases between. Germline CDR1 and CDR2: MNHEY and SVGAGI. CDR3 region: CASSYRRGPTNYGYTF. As DNA, the CDR3 is TGTGCCAGCAGTTACCGGAGGGGCCCCACTAACTATGGCTACACCTTC.

The chain is built from TRBV19 and TRBJ1-5, with 12 bases aligning to TRBD1. CDR3 length equals 17 residues. The V gene's germline CDR1 is LNHDA and CDR2 SQIVND (reference sequence). V lost 5 bases, J lost 2 bases, and 7 bases stayed unmatched. The CDR3 DNA reads TGTGCCAGTAGTTCCGGGACAGGGGGCTCCGGCAATCAGCCCCAGCATTTT. This encodes CASSSGTGGSGNQPQHF.

The genes are TRBV5-1 and TRBJ1-1, with 9 bases matching TRBD1. This CDR3 comprises 13 residues. CDR1 SGHRS and CDR2 YFSETQ come from the germline V gene. The trim removed 3 bases at V and 4 bases at J, leaving 1 base unmatched. This CDR3 reads CASSSGQGTEAFF. CDR3 DNA: TGCGCCAGCAGCTCGGGACAGGGCACTGAAGCTTTCTTT.

The chain employs TRBV18 and TRBJ2-7; D uncertain. The V end lost 0 bases, the J end lost 2 bases, and 8 bases lay between the germline ends. The CDR3 spans 14 residues. Germline V gene sequence: CDR1 KGHSH, CDR2 LQKENI. As DNA, the CDR3 is TGTGCCAGCTCACCACCGGGTCGGGCCTACGAGCAGTACTTC. Its protein is CASSPPGRAYEQYF.

The chain is built from TRBV4-1 and TRBJ2-7; possible D gene TRBD1, 5 bases. The CDR3 runs 17 residues. Germline-derived CDR1 and CDR2 are MGHRA and YSYEKL. The germline V and J ends were trimmed by 6 bases and 0 bases, with 21 bases remaining between them. This chain's CDR3 is CASRRNPTVFNSYEQYF. DNA for the CDR3: TGCGCCAGCAGACGCAATCCGACAGTTTTTAACTCCTACGAGCAGTACTTC.

J is TRBJ2-3 and V is TRBV4-1, with TRBD2 as a possible D gene (5 bases). Trimming removed 5 bases from V and 5 bases from J, with 11 bases in between. Germline lookup yields CDR1 MGHRA and CDR2 YSYEKL. The CDR3 consists of 13 residues. The DNA for the CDR3 is TGCGCCAGCAGCGAAAGTGAGGGAGATACGCAGTATTTT. Translation gives CASSESEGDTQYF.

There are a few counts of this clone. The chain combines TRBV24-1 with TRBJ1-2, with TRBD1 matching 7 bases. With V trimmed by 6 bases and J by 6 bases, 3 bases remained unmatched. CDR3 length: 12 amino acids. Germline lookup yields CDR1 KGHDR and CDR2 SFDVKD. Here the CDR3 reads CATSPGTDGYTF. In DNA, the CDR3 is TGTGCCACCAGTCCCGGGACAGATGGCTACACCTTC.

The chain recombines TRBV6-2 or TRBV6-3 with TRBJ1-1; no reliable D call. Looked up from germline, CDR1 is MNHEY and CDR2 is SVGEGT. The CDR3 has 16 amino acids. The V and J ends lost 2 bases and 4 bases respectively, with 17 bases between them. The CDR3 nucleotides read TGTGCCAGCAGTTACCCGGTCTACAGTATCACCACTGAAGCTTTCTTT. It translates to CASSYPVYSITTEAFF.

The CDR3 coding sequence is TGTGCTAGTGGTTCGGAGGGGGCGGTGAACACTGAAGCTTTCTTT. Amino acids: CASGSEGAVNTEAFF. The chain is built from TRBV12-5 and TRBJ1-1; 7 bases fit TRBD1. Germline loops: CDR1 LGHNT, CDR2 FRNRAP. V was clipped by 4 bases and J by 0 bases; unmatched bases: 5. This CDR3 comprises 15 residues.

The table lists this clone with a few counts. The V gene is TRBV5-1, the J gene TRBJ1-1; 10 positions agree with TRBD1. Per the germline V gene, CDR1 is SGHRS and CDR2 is YFSETQ. The V and J ends lost 3 bases and 6 bases, in that order; junction bases with no gene match: 8. The CDR3 loop spans 15 amino acids. In nucleotides, the CDR3 is TGCGCCAGCAGCTCGACAGGGGGCGAAAATCCTGAAGCTTTCTTT. The encoded protein is CASSSTGGENPEAFF.

The rearrangement links TRBV7-9 to TRBJ2-7; maybe TRBD2 (5 bases). The length of the CDR3 is 15 residues. Germline V lookup: CDR1 SEHNR, CDR2 FQNEAQ (reference sequence). Trimming stripped 4 bases from V and 7 bases from J, with 20 bases between. CDR3 amino acids: CASSSGGLTFSEQYF. DNA for the CDR3: TGTGCCAGCAGCTCCGGAGGACTCACCTTTTCGGAGCAGTACTTC.

The chain is built from TRBV6-7 and TRBJ1-5; D is undetermined. TRBV6-7 is sorted into the ORF group, with uncertain function. Trimming removed 6 bases from V and 0 bases from J, with 15 bases in between. The CDR3 consists of 16 residues. CDR3: CASRFRQADSNQPQHF. CDR3 nucleotide sequence: TGTGCCAGCAGATTTAGACAAGCCGATAGCAATCAGCCCCAGCATTTT.

V is TRBV27 and J is TRBJ2-7, with TRBD2 matching over 9 bases. Germline values: CDR1 MNHEY, CDR2 SMNVEV (reference sequence). Trimming took 1 base from V and 5 from J; bases not matched to a gene: 9. This CDR3 is 16 amino acids long. The CDR3, as DNA: TGTGCCAGCAGTTTATTAGGCGGGGGGGCTGGACACGAGCAGTACTTC. Translating it yields CASSLLGGGAGHEQYF.

This sequence joins TRBV4-1 and TRBJ1-2; D is possibly TRBD1 (6 bases). The CDR3 runs to 15 residues. CDR1 MGHRA and CDR2 YSYEKL come from the germline V gene. Trimming stripped 1 base from V and 4 bases from J, with 13 bases between. Here the CDR3 reads CASSQVEDSSYGYTF. CDR3 in DNA: TGCGCCAGCAGCCAAGTGGAGGACAGTTCCTATGGCTACACCTTC.

This clone was seen only a few times. This rearrangement joins TRBV6-6 to TRBJ1-5; D is unclear. Germline V gene sequence: CDR1 MNHNY, CDR2 SVGAGI (reference sequence). CDR3 length: 14 residues. V was trimmed by 6 bases and J by 0 bases, leaving 9 bases between them. CDR3 coding DNA: TGTGCCAGCAGAATATCCGGTAGCAATCAGCCCCAGCATTTT. This sequence encodes CASRISGSNQPQHF.

V usage is TRBV5-4 and J usage is TRBJ2-7, with 12 bases matching TRBD2. Trimming cost V 4 bases and J 4 bases; bases outside gene matches: 6. The CDR3 is 15 residues long. Germline V gives CDR1 SGHNT, CDR2 YYREEE (reference sequence). CDR3 in DNA: TGTGCCAGCAGCGCAGGACTAGCGGGACTATACGAGCAGTACTTC. It specifies CASSAGLAGLYEQYF.

The chain links TRBV5-1 to TRBJ2-2, with TRBD2 matching 11 bases. J lost 8 bases, V lost 1 base, and 4 bases had no gene match. Germline V lookup: CDR1 SGHRS, CDR2 YFSETQ. The CDR3 extends over 15 amino acids. The DNA of the CDR3 is TGCGCCAGCAGCTTGATCGGACTAGCGGGTGGGGAGCTGTTTTTT. Encoded protein: CASSLIGLAGGELFF.

The rearrangement uses TRBV6-6 and TRBJ2-7, with a possible D match to TRBD2 (5 bases). From germline, CDR1 is MNHNY and CDR2 SVGAGI (reference sequence). Deletions cut 7 bases from V and 2 bases from J, with 18 bases between. The CDR3 loop spans 15 amino acids. CDR3 amino acids: CASTEARSGPYEQYF. The CDR3 nucleotides are TGTGCCAGCACTGAGGCGAGAAGCGGTCCCTACGAGCAGTACTTC.

This clone was counted between two and nine times. The gene calls are TRBV7-3 and TRBJ2-2; 12 bases align to TRBD2. CDR1 SGHTA and CDR2 FQGTGA come from the germline V gene. The CDR3 runs to 16 residues. With V trimmed by 2 bases and J by 6 bases, 4 bases remained unmatched. The CDR3 sequence: CASSLSSGRAAGELFF. CDR3 coding DNA: TGTGCCAGCAGCTTATCTAGCGGGAGGGCCGCCGGGGAGCTGTTTTTT.

The rearrangement links TRBV28 to TRBJ2-3; TRBD2 might be the D (6 bases). The germline V and J ends were trimmed by 6 bases and 0 bases, with 13 bases remaining between them. Germline CDR1 is MDHEN and CDR2 is SYDVKM. The CDR3 is 15 amino acids. CDR3 in amino acids: CASSTSGTSTDTQYF. Written as DNA, the CDR3 is TGTGCCAGCAGCACCTCCGGGACTAGCACAGATACGCAGTATTTT.

The gene calls are TRBV28 and TRBJ2-5; 8 bases are shared with TRBD1. The germline V gene encodes CDR1 MDHEN and CDR2 SYDVKM. The CDR3 length is 12 residues. Trimming removed 6 bases from V and 6 bases from J; junction bases left unmatched: 3. CDR3 nucleotides: TGTGCCAGCAGGGGACAGGCAAAGACCCAGTACTTC. Translating gives CASRGQAKTQYF.

The chain is built from TRBV11-2 and TRBJ1-3; 7 bases fit TRBD1. The CDR3 totals 13 residues. Germline CDR1 SGHAT, CDR2 FQNNGV. Trimming took 5 bases from V and 8 from J; bases not matched to a gene: 6. The CDR3 reads CASSTDRADTIYF. DNA for the CDR3: TGTGCCAGCAGCACAGACAGGGCTGACACCATATATTTT.

The rearrangement links TRBV7-9 to TRBJ2-1; D not certain. V lost 5 bases to trimming and J lost 5 bases, with 16 bases between them. Germline V CDR1 and CDR2: SEHNR, FQNEAQ (reference sequence). This CDR3 has 15 amino acids. The CDR3 spells CASSPPGSGHNEQFF. In DNA, the CDR3 is TGTGCCAGCAGCCCCCCAGGAAGTGGGCACAATGAGCAGTTCTTC.